This TCR beta chain is drawn from a study of beta chain features in type 1 diabetes. The study, taken as a whole, reports: In all four CD4+ subsets, TCRB CDR3 length was significantly, moderately reduced in type 1 diabetes. The similarity of naive, central memory and Treg TCRB repertoires appeared greater among patients than among healthy donors. A potential PCR bias toward shorter templates would be equal in patient and control samples. Still unanswered here is whether HLA type influences TCRB rearrangement.

Per germline, CDR1 LGHNA and CDR2 YSLEER. The CDR3 length is 15 residues. Trimming stripped 4 bases from V and 5 bases from J, with 18 bases between. Of the isolated RNA, all was reverse transcribed, and so the sequenced material was expressed TCRB transcripts. This table comes from immunoSEQ multiplex PCR, and its TCRdb copy is limited to in-frame clones, with some not included. The sample has approximately 150,000 clones, 50% to 70% seen once. This clone has a single count. Its specificity is not known. The sequenced sample consisted of naive CD4+ T cells from blood. The clonotype was recovered from a man under 40 with type 1 diabetes. The chain combines TRBV4-3 with TRBJ2-7; D not resolved. CDR3: CASSLGHRNFHEQYF. The CDR3, as DNA: TGCGCCAGCAGCCTAGGCCACAGAAATTTCCACGAGCAGTACTTC.